This is a list of T cell receptor beta chains from one sample in a study of blood T cell repertoires in COVID-19. Assay used: immunoSEQ multiplex PCR; TCRdb lists only in-frame clones, some missing. The data hold under 450,000 clones, with approximately 91% observed a single time. The sample was peripheral blood. These receptors were taken from a woman between 40 and 50 years old with COVID-19, enrolled during active disease. Both conserved end residues are part of each CDR3. A D gene is named only where the DNA matches it firmly. Some rows mark clone size as missing; the rest say once, few, many or name a class of expanded clone.

abundance,d_gene,v_gene,j_gene,CDR3nt,CDR3aa
.,.,TRBV7-3,TRBJ2-2,TGTGCCAGCAGCTTAACTTTCAGGAGCCGGGAGTCGGCCGGGGAGCTGTTTTTT,CASSLTFRSRESAGELFF
.,.,TRBV11-3,TRBJ1-1,TGTGCCAGCAGCCTTGACAGCACGGATTCAACTGAAGCTTTCTTT,CASSLDSTDSTEAFF
.,.,TRBV5-1,TRBJ2-7,TGCGCCAGCAGCTTACTAGGTTCAGGCTCCTACGAGCAGTACTTC,CASSLLGSGSYEQYF
.,TRBD1,TRBV27,TRBJ1-2,TGTGCCAGCAGTCCAAGGACAGGGACGAACTATGGCTACACCTTC,CASSPRTGTNYGYTF
.,.,TRBV30,TRBJ2-5,TGTGCCTGGAGTGTGAGAGAGACCCAGTACTTC,CAWSVRETQYF
once,.,TRBV30,TRBJ1-2,TGTGCCTGGAGTCCTCCTGGGCACGGGCCCGGGAGCTACACCTTC,CAWSPPGHGPGSYTF
once,TRBD1,TRBV7-9,TRBJ1-1,TGTGCCAGCAGCTTCAGGAGGGGACAGGGGATCTCTGAAGCTTTCTTT,CASSFRRGQGISEAFF
.,.,TRBV27,TRBJ1-1,TGTGCCAGCAGTCTCTCCGGGGGACCTCGGGGAGCTTTCTTT,CASSLSGGPRGAFF
.,TRBD2,TRBV7-7,TRBJ2-3,TGTGCTAGCAGCTTAGGGACTAGCGGCGATACGCAGTATTTT,CASSLGTSGDTQYF
few,.,TRBV29-1,TRBJ2-2,TGCAGCGTTGGAAATAGGCCGGGGACCGGGGAGCTGTTTTTT,CSVGNRPGTGELFF
.,.,TRBV27,TRBJ1-1,TGTGCCAGCAGTATAGGCGGCACTGAAGCTTTCTTT,CASSIGGTEAFF
.,.,TRBV7-2,TRBJ1-3,TGTGCCATACAGGGCCGGAATTCTGGAAACACCATATATTTT,CAIQGRNSGNTIYF
.,.,TRBV29-1,TRBJ1-1,TGCAGCGCTGACAGATCGAACACTGAAGCTTTCTTT,CSADRSNTEAFF
.,TRBD1,TRBV7-9,TRBJ1-1,TGTGCCAGCAGCTTAGCGCGGGGCAGGGGGGACACTGAAGCTTTCTTT,CASSLARGRGDTEAFF
.,TRBD1,TRBV28,TRBJ1-4,TGTGCCAGCAGCTTCGACAGGGCGGGGGAAAAACTGTTTTTT,CASSFDRAGEKLFF
.,.,TRBV7-6,TRBJ2-7,TGTGCCAGCAGCACAGACGGTGCCCACGAGCAGTACTTC,CASSTDGAHEQYF
.,TRBD1,TRBV6-2/TRBV6-3,TRBJ1-5,TGTGCCAGCAGTCGGGACAGGGTCTATCAGCCCCAGCATTTT,CASSRDRVYQPQHF
.,.,TRBV12-5,TRBJ1-1,TGTGCTAGTGGTCCCTGGACTGGCAGAAACACTGAAGCTTTCTTT,CASGPWTGRNTEAFF